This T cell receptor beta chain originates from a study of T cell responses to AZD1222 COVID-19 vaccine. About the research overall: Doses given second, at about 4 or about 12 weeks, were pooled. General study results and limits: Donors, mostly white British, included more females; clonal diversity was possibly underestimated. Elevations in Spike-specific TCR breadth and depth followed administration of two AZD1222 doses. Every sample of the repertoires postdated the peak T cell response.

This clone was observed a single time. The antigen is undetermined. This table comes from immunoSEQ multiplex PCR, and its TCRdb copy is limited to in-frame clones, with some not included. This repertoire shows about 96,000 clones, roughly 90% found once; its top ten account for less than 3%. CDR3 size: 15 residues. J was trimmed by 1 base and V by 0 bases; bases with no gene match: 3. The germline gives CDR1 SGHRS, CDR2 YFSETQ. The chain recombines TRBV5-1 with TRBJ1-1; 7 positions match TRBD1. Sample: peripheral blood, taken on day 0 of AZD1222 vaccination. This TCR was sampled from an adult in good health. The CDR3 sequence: CASSLERTGNTEAFF. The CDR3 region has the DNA TGCGCCAGCAGCTTGGAGAGGACAGGGAACACTGAAGCTTTCTTT.